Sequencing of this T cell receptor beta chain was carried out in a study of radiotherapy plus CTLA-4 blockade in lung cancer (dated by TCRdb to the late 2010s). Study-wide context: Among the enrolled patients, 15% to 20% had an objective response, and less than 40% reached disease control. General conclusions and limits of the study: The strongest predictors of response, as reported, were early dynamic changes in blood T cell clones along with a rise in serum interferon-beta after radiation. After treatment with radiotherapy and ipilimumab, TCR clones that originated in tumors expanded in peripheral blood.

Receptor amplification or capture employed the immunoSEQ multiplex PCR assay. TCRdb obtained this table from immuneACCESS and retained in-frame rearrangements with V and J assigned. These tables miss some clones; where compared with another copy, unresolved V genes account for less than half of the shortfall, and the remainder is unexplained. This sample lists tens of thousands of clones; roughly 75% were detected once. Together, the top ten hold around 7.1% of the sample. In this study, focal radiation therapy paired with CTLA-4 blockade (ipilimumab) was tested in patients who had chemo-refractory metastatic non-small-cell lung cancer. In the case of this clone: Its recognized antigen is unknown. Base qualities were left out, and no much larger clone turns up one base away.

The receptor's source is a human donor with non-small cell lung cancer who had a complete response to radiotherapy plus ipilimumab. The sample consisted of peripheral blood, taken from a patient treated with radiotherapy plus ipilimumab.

The CDR3 is CASSKAQETQYF. The DNA sequence reads TGTGCCAGCAGTAAGGCCCAAGAGACCCAGTACTTC. The chain couples TRBV6-5 to TRBJ2-5, with the D gene not confidently named. The CDR3 sequence holds 12 residues, the cysteine and phenylalanine included. The entry retains the CDR3 DNA only, 36 bases that are in frame from base 1. From the germline V gene, CDR1 is MNHEY and CDR2 is SVGAGI. The trim is 5 bases for V and 1 base for J, with a gap of 5 bases between the germline ends.